Shown below are 30 T cell receptor beta chains from a single sample sequenced in a study of T cells after yellow fever vaccination. TCRdb passed the 5' RACE reads through MiXCR, listing each CDR3 protein once. The sample has 400,000 to 650,000 distinct CDR3 sequences; roughly 22% are singletons. The source was PBMCs, collected roughly 23 days after the first yellow fever vaccination. The source of these receptors is a man in his late teens or twenties who received the YFV17D yellow fever vaccine.

This clonotype was counted a few times. The chain uses TRBV20-1 and TRBJ2-3, with 11 nucleotides matching TRBD1. The CDR3 spans 18 residues. Looked up from germline, CDR1 is DFQATT and CDR2 is SNEGSKA (reference sequence). V dropped 3 bases and J dropped 0; count of bases not matched to a gene: 11. The CDR3 DNA sequence: TGCAGTGCTAGGGACAGGGGGCGTTGGGCGTCTAGCACAGATACGCAGTATTTT. This translates into CSARDRGRWASSTDTQYF.

This clonotype occurred a few times. This rearrangement joins TRBV7-9 to TRBJ1-1, with TRBD1 matching over 9 bases. The CDR3 is 12 amino acids. The V segment lost 3 bases and the J segment 11 bases; nucleotides outside the gene matches: 4. Germline V lookup: CDR1 SEHNR, CDR2 FQNEAQ (reference sequence). CDR3 coding DNA: TGTGCCAGCAGCTTTCTTGGGACAGGGGCTTTCTTT. It specifies CASSFLGTGAFF.

The V call is TRBV19, the J call TRBJ2-1; 9 bases align to TRBD1. Germline V CDR1 and CDR2: LNHDA, SQIVND (reference sequence). V gave up 7 bases and J gave up 0 bases; unmatched junction bases: 7. The CDR3 loop spans 16 amino acids. The CDR3 DNA reads as TGTGCCAGTACCATGACAGGGGGGAGCTCCTACAATGAGCAGTTCTTC. Its translation is CASTMTGGSSYNEQFF.

CDR3 sequence reads: CASALRGGQNAEQFF. CDR3 DNA: TGTGCTAGTGCCTTGAGGGGGGGGCAAAACGCAGAGCAGTTCTTC. The J gene is TRBJ2-1, the V gene TRBV12-5; a weak D match, TRBD2 (7 bases). The V end was cut by 7 bases, the J end by 10 bases, with 23 bases between. Looked up from germline, CDR1 is LGHNT and CDR2 is FRNRAP. This CDR3 is built from 15 residues. The complete variable domain, with remaining parts taken from reference TRBV12-5 and TRBJ2-1, reads DARVTQTPRHKVTEMGQEVTMRCQPILGHNTVFWYRQTMMQGLELLAYFRNRAPLDDSGMPKDRFSAEMPDATLATLKIQPSEPRDSAVYFCASALRGGQNAEQFFGPGTRLTVL.

This sequence joins TRBV20-1 and TRBJ2-1; tentatively, D is TRBD2 (6 bases). This CDR3 has 15 amino acids. The V end lost 3 bases, the J end lost 6 bases, and 18 bases lay between the germline ends. Per germline, CDR1 DFQATT and CDR2 SNEGSKA (reference sequence). This CDR3 reads CSARASGQAFNEQFF. The CDR3 DNA sequence: TGCAGTGCTAGGGCGAGCGGGCAGGCTTTCAATGAGCAGTTCTTC.

This clonotype was counted a few times. The chain is built from TRBV7-2 and TRBJ2-1, with 12 bases fitting TRBD2. V was pared by 6 bases and J by 3 bases, with 3 bases of the junction left unmatched. Per germline, CDR1 SGHTA and CDR2 FQGNSA. There are 15 residues in the CDR3. The DNA of the CDR3 is TGTGCCAGCAGGACTAGCGGGGGCCGCTACAATGAGCAGTTCTTC. This gives the protein CASRTSGGRYNEQFF.

This clonotype was observed at least ten times. This rearrangement joins TRBV20-1 to TRBJ1-6; the D gene is possibly TRBD1 (6 bases). Germline V lookup: CDR1 DFQATT, CDR2 SNEGSKA (reference sequence). The ends were cut back, 1 base at V and 7 bases at J, with 11 bases in the middle. There are 14 residues in the CDR3. The CDR3 DNA reads as TGCAGTGCTAGAGGCCACAGGGAGAATTCACCCCTCCACTTT. Translating gives CSARGHRENSPLHF.

V usage is TRBV7-3 and J usage is TRBJ1-1, with D perhaps TRBD1 (5 bases). Germline V gene sequence: CDR1 SGHTA, CDR2 FQGTGA. V was pared by 2 bases and J by 3 bases, with 10 bases between. The CDR3 length is 14 residues. CDR3 coding DNA: TGTGCCAGCAGCTTAGGCCCGGGGCACACTGAAGCTTTCTTT. Protein product: CASSLGPGHTEAFF.

V is TRBV18 and J is TRBJ2-5; 11 nucleotides agree with TRBD1. Trimming took 7 bases from V and 2 from J; bases not matched to a gene: 6. The germline V gene encodes CDR1 KGHSH and CDR2 LQKENI. The CDR3 runs to 15 residues. This CDR3 is CASFPGTGGQETQYF. CDR3 sequence (DNA): TGTGCCAGCTTCCCCGGGACAGGGGGACAAGAGACCCAGTACTTC.

This chain connects TRBV12-3 or TRBV12-4 to TRBJ2-3; D is possibly TRBD2 (6 bases). V lost 2 bases to trimming and J lost 2 bases, with 23 bases between them. The length of the CDR3 is 19 residues. The CDR3 region is CASSLITRFGGATTDTQYF. For the CDR3, the DNA is TGTGCCAGCAGTTTAATTACCCGCTTCGGCGGGGCAACCACAGATACGCAGTATTTT.

The gene calls are TRBV28 and TRBJ1-1; 9 nucleotides match TRBD1. V was clipped by 4 bases and J by 3 bases; unmatched bases: 9. Germline V lookup: CDR1 MDHEN, CDR2 SYDVKM. CDR3 size: 16 residues. This CDR3 reads CASSWYSRTGDTEAFF. The CDR3 bases are TGTGCCAGCAGTTGGTATTCTCGGACAGGGGACACTGAAGCTTTCTTT.

This rearrangement joins TRBV28 to TRBJ1-1, with D possibly TRBD1 on 5 matching bases. Germline values: CDR1 MDHEN, CDR2 SYDVKM. This CDR3 is built from 15 residues. Between the trimmed V and J ends, which lost 4 bases and 0 bases, there was a span of 12 bases. DNA for the CDR3: TGTGCCAGCAGTTGGTTTGGGACGGTGAACACTGAAGCTTTCTTT. It codes for CASSWFGTVNTEAFF.

V usage is TRBV19 and J usage is TRBJ2-1; D unclear. CDR3 length equals 13 residues. The V gene lost 5 bases and the J gene lost 8 bases, with 13 bases spanning the gap. CDR1 and CDR2 from the germline V gene are LNHDA and SQIVND (reference sequence). CDR3 sequence: CASSAQVHYEQFF. The CDR3 region has the DNA TGTGCCAGTAGTGCGCAGGTGCACTATGAGCAGTTCTTC.

J is TRBJ1-2 and V is TRBV7-2, with D unclear. CDR3 length equals 14 residues. The germline CDR1 and CDR2 sequences are SGHTA and FQGNSA. V lost 5 bases to trimming and J lost 2 bases, with 12 bases between them. This CDR3 reads CASSRRARNYGYTF. In nucleotides, the CDR3 is TGTGCCAGCAGCCGCCGGGCGAGAAACTATGGCTACACCTTC. The full variable domain, its missing parts supplied by reference TRBV7-2 and TRBJ1-2, is GAGVSQSPSNKVTEKGKDVELRCDPISGHTALYWYRQSLGQGLEFLIYFQGNSAPDKSGLPSDRFSAERTGGSVSTLTIQRTQQEDSAVYLCASSRRARNYGYTFGSGTRLTVV.

A remark on this clonotype: One junction end disagrees with the germline gene, perhaps due to a read error. The chain has TRBV7-2 and TRBJ2-5, with 7 bases identical to TRBD2. The CDR3 is 14 residues long. In germline, CDR1 is SGHTA, CDR2 FQGNSA. The CDR3 spells CASSDLTSQGTQYF. CDR3 DNA: TGTGCCAGCAGCGATCTGACTAGCCAAGGGACCCAGTACTTC. Filled out from reference TRBV7-2 and TRBJ2-5, the complete variable domain reads GAGVSQSPSNKVTEKGKDVELRCDPISGHTALYWYRQSLGQGLEFLIYFQGNSAPDKSGLPSDRFSAERTGGSVSTLTIQRTQQEDSAVYLCASSDLTSQGTQYFGPGTRLLVL.

This clonotype was seen a few times. The CDR3 DNA reads as TGTGCTAGTGGTTTGGTACCAGGCCCAGAGACCCAGTACTTC. This encodes CASGLVPGPETQYF. V gene TRBV12-5 combines with J gene TRBJ2-5, with D unclear. Per the germline V gene, CDR1 is LGHNT and CDR2 is FRNRAP. Deletions cut 0 bases from V and 4 bases from J, with 9 bases between. CDR3 length: 14 residues.

The V and J genes are TRBV12-3 or TRBV12-4 and TRBJ1-2, with 9 bases identical to TRBD1. This CDR3 has 14 amino acids. Trimming removed 6 bases from V and 7 bases from J; junction bases left unmatched: 9. Here the CDR3 DNA reads TGTGCCAGCAGACCTACAGGGGGCTACTTTGGCTACACCTTC. This translates into CASRPTGGYFGYTF.

This clonotype was observed a few times. V and J are TRBV9 and TRBJ2-1, with 9 bases lining up with TRBD2. The junction had 4 bases not matched to a gene; V was cut back by 0 bases and J by 6 bases. The CDR3 runs 15 residues. Germline V gene data show CDR1 as SGDLS and CDR2 as YYNGEE. Here the CDR3 reads CASSVGSGGFNEQFF. The CDR3 coding sequence is TGTGCCAGCAGCGTAGGTAGCGGGGGTTTCAATGAGCAGTTCTTC.

This clonotype was detected a few times. The chain has TRBV6-5 and TRBJ1-1; no definite D call. Germline CDR1 is MNHEY and CDR2 is SVGAGI. The V end was cut by 3 bases, the J end by 1 base, with 12 bases between. The CDR3 totals 15 residues. This chain's CDR3 is CASSYGPPGNTEAFF. In nucleotides, the CDR3 is TGTGCCAGCAGTTATGGTCCCCCCGGGAACACTGAAGCTTTCTTT.

CDR3 nucleotide sequence: TGTGCCAGCCGGGCCCCAGCCGCAGATACGCAGTATTTT. This translates into CASRAPAADTQYF. The chain is built from TRBV12-3 or TRBV12-4 and TRBJ2-3; the D is unclear. The CDR3 length is 13 residues. V dropped 8 bases and J dropped 4 bases, with 13 bases sitting between them.

The chain recombines TRBV25-1 with TRBJ2-7; possibly TRBD1 for D (5 bases). V was clipped by 2 bases and J by 3 bases, with 11 bases between them. This CDR3 is built from 14 residues. Germline V CDR1 and CDR2: MGHDK, SYGVNS. The CDR3 loop reads CASSEQGIYYEQYF. CDR3 coding DNA: TGTGCCAGCAGTGAACAGGGAATTTACTACGAGCAGTACTTC.

The V call is TRBV3-1, the J call TRBJ1-5; D is unclear. CDR1 is LGHDT and CDR2 is YNNKEL in the germline V gene (reference sequence). The CDR3 extends over 12 amino acids. The germline V and J ends were trimmed by 5 bases and 7 bases, with 9 bases remaining between them. This chain's CDR3 is CASSALDQPQHF. As DNA, the CDR3 is TGTGCCAGCAGCGCTCTCGACCAGCCCCAGCATTTT.

This clonotype was counted only a few times. The chain joins TRBV7-9 to TRBJ2-1; D unclear. Deletions cut 7 bases from V and 13 bases from J, with 8 bases between. The CDR3 is 9 residues long. Germline V gene data show CDR1 as SEHNR and CDR2 as FQNEAQ (reference sequence). This chain's CDR3 is CASTVRQFF. The CDR3 DNA reads as TGTGCCAGCACCGTCCGACAGTTCTTC.

The chain has TRBV5-5 and TRBJ2-7; D is possibly TRBD1 or TRBD2 (5 bases each). Germline CDR1 is SGHKS and CDR2 is YYEKEE (reference sequence). Trimming pared 0 bases from V and 2 bases from J, leaving 12 bases between. CDR3 size: 15 residues. The CDR3 nucleotides are TGTGCCAGCAGCTTGGTCCGGGGACGGACCTACGAGCAGTACTTC. Its protein product is CASSLVRGRTYEQYF.

CDR3: CASSQGRTETQYF. The CDR3 DNA follows: TGTGCCAGCAGCCAAGGTCGCACAGAGACCCAGTACTTC. The V and J genes are TRBV3-1 and TRBJ2-5; no reliable D call. V was clipped by 1 base and J by 4 bases, with 7 bases between them. The CDR3 loop spans 13 amino acids. Germline CDR1 reads LGHDT; CDR2 reads YNNKEL (reference sequence).

This clonotype has just a few counts. The rearrangement uses TRBV12-3 or TRBV12-4 and TRBJ2-2; 7 bases are a match to TRBD1. V dropped 5 bases and J dropped 6; count of bases not matched to a gene: 9. The CDR3 is 15 amino acids. The CDR3 DNA is TGTGCCAGCAGTGCCCTCACAGGGGTCGCCGGGGAGCTGTTTTTT. This codes for CASSALTGVAGELFF.

The J gene is TRBJ1-5, the V gene TRBV7-9; D ambiguous. In germline, CDR1 is SEHNR, CDR2 FQNEAQ (reference sequence). This CDR3 is built from 14 residues. Trimming stripped 5 bases from V and 4 bases from J, with 12 bases between. CDR3 loop: CASSDDEENQPQHF. As DNA, the CDR3 is TGTGCCAGCAGCGATGACGAAGAGAATCAGCCCCAGCATTTT.

This clonotype was seen only a few times. V and J are TRBV5-4 and TRBJ2-3; tentative D call: TRBD1 (5 bases). Germline CDR1 and CDR2: SGHNT and YYREEE (reference sequence). The CDR3 extends over 15 amino acids. The V and J ends lost 0 bases and 1 base respectively, with 9 bases between them. The CDR3 region has the DNA TGTGCCAGCAGCTTGGCAGGGAAGGGCACAGATACGCAGTATTTT. The encoded protein is CASSLAGKGTDTQYF.

There are a few counts of this clonotype. This chain connects TRBV7-2 to TRBJ2-7; 9 bases map to TRBD1. The CDR3 runs 13 residues. The germline CDR1 and CDR2 sequences are SGHTA and FQGNSA. The V segment lost 0 bases and the J segment 12 bases; nucleotides outside the gene matches: 6. This CDR3 is CASSLAGGQGTYF. CDR3 nucleotide sequence: TGTGCCAGCAGCTTAGCGGGGGGACAGGGTACGTACTTC.

This clonotype was seen only once. The V call is TRBV5-1, the J call TRBJ2-5, with TRBD2 identical over 9 bases. Per germline, CDR1 SGHRS and CDR2 YFSETQ. V was pared by 0 bases and J by 4 bases, with 1 base of the junction left unmatched. The CDR3 runs 14 residues. For the CDR3, the DNA is TGCGCCAGCAGCTTGGTTAGCGGGAGAGAGACCCAGTACTTC. Amino acid sequence: CASSLVSGRETQYF.